The 27 T cell receptor beta chains given below trace back to one sample, sequenced in a study of Ad26.COV2.S vaccination and SARS-CoV-2 variants listed by TCRdb under 2021. The library was obtained by the immunoSEQ multiplex PCR assay. TCRdb holds this immuneACCESS table with in-frame rearrangements only. Some clones are missing; in checked studies, unresolved V genes explain under half, and the rest has no known cause. In this sample the table shows approximately 300,000 clones, around 84% of which occur a single time. Jointly, the top ten make up 1.5% to 2.5% of the sample. The label giving this sample's treatment or condition can be read as: 15 to 20 received Ad26.COV2.S at low or high dose, single or two shots; several received placebo; per-sample allocation not given. For vaccine and placebo recipients, the sequenced repertoires came from samples collected on day 63 after the first injection.

The specimen was peripheral blood, collected in a trial of Ad26.COV2.S vaccine versus placebo. These TCRs come from a person aged 18-65 years who received the Ad26.COV2.S COVID-19 vaccine or a placebo.

V is TRBV19 and J is TRBJ1-3; 7 bases line up with TRBD1. The CDR3 contains 15 residues. Trimming took 4 bases from V and 4 from J; bases not matched to a gene: 7. Germline V gene data show CDR1 as LNHDA and CDR2 as SQIVND (reference sequence). The CDR3 sequence is CASSRRLDRGNTIYF. CDR3 in DNA: TGTGCCAGTAGTAGGAGGCTGGACAGGGGAAACACCATATATTTT. Full variable domain (remainder filled in from reference TRBV19 and TRBJ1-3): DGGITQSPKYLFRKEGQNVTLSCEQNLNHDAMYWYRQDPGQGLRLIYYSQIVNDFQKGDIAEGYSVSREKKESFPLTVTSAQKNPTAFYLCASSRRLDRGNTIYFGEGSWLTVV.

CDR3 amino acids: CASSRRDRGSRGYTF. The CDR3 DNA reads TGTGCCAGCAGCCGTCGGGACAGGGGGAGTAGGGGCTACACCTTC. The chain joins TRBV21-1 to TRBJ1-2; the DNA was not used to check the table's D call, TRBD1. TRBV21-1 is a pseudogene. The CDR3 contains 15 residues.

The CDR3 loop reads CSVGMNTEAFF. In DNA, the CDR3 is TGCAGTGTAGGGATGAACACTGAAGCTTTCTTT. The rearrangement links TRBV20-1 to TRBJ1-1; D gene unclear. Germline lookup yields CDR1 DFQATT and CDR2 SNEGSKA (reference sequence). Trimming pared 7 bases from V and 0 bases from J, leaving 6 bases between. The CDR3 is made up of 11 amino acids.

The genes are TRBV5-4 and TRBJ1-2, with 9 bases that match TRBD1. This CDR3 contains 16 residues. The V segment lost 3 bases and the J segment 4 bases; nucleotides outside the gene matches: 10. Per germline, CDR1 SGHNT and CDR2 YYREEE (reference sequence). As DNA, the CDR3 is TGTGCCAGCAGCTCTAGGACAGGGGAAATGCGCTATGGCTACACCTTC. It yields the protein CASSSRTGEMRYGYTF.

The chain recombines TRBV5-8 with TRBJ1-6; 7 bases line up with TRBD1. In germline, CDR1 is SGHTS, CDR2 YDEGEE. The CDR3 covers 16 residues. V lost 0 bases, J lost 7 bases, and 7 bases stayed unmatched. CDR3 residues: CASSLGWGQTNSPLHF. The DNA for the CDR3 is TGTGCCAGCAGCTTGGGATGGGGACAGACGAATTCACCCCTCCACTTT. Together with reference TRBV5-8 and TRBJ1-6, the CDR3 gives the full variable domain: EAGVTQSPTHLIKTRGQQATLRCSPISGHTSVYWYQQALGLGLQFLLWYDEGEERNRGNFPPRFSGRQFPNYSSELNVNALELEDSALYLCASSLGWGQTNSPLHFGNGTRLTVT.

The chain recombines TRBV6-6 with TRBJ2-7, with D possibly being TRBD1 (6 bases). The CDR3 totals 13 residues. CDR1 is MNHNY and CDR2 is SVGAGI in the germline V gene (reference sequence). The germline V and J ends were trimmed by 5 bases and 4 bases, with 12 bases remaining between them. The CDR3, as DNA: TGTGCCAGCAGTAAACCGGGACAATACGAGCAGTACTTC. Its translation: CASSKPGQYEQYF.

The chain combines TRBV29-1 with TRBJ1-4; D call uncertain. Deletions cut 4 bases from V and 0 bases from J, with 0 bases between. Germline V CDR1 and CDR2: SQVTM, ANQGSEA. CDR3 length equals 11 residues. The CDR3 spells CSVATNEKLFF. CDR3 bases: TGCAGCGTTGCAACTAATGAAAAACTGTTTTTT. The whole variable domain, remainder taken from reference TRBV29-1 and TRBJ1-4, is SAVISQKPSRDICQRGTSLTIQCQVDSQVTMMFWYRQQPGQSLTLIATANQGSEATYESGFVIDKFPISRPNLTFSTLTVSNMSPEDSSIYLCSVATNEKLFFGSGTQLSVL.

The V gene is TRBV19, the J gene TRBJ2-1; TRBD2 might be the D (5 bases). Trimming left V 5 bases short and J 7 bases short, with 18 bases between. The CDR3 spans 15 residues. The germline gives CDR1 LNHDA, CDR2 SQIVND (reference sequence). Here the CDR3 reads CASSEDPPGLNEQFF. The CDR3, as DNA: TGTGCCAGTAGTGAGGACCCCCCGGGATTAAATGAGCAGTTCTTC.

The chain has TRBV10-2 and TRBJ2-1; D perhaps matches TRBD2 (5 bases). The CDR3 runs to 14 residues. Trimming took 6 bases from V and 3 from J, leaving 12 bases between them. Germline V CDR1 and CDR2: WSHSY, SAAADI. The CDR3, as DNA: TGCGCCAGCAGGAGAGGGCGATTCTACAATGAGCAGTTCTTC. The encoded protein is CASRRGRFYNEQFF.

J is TRBJ1-2 and V is TRBV5-4; 9 bases are a match to TRBD1. The CDR3 consists of 17 residues. Germline V CDR1 and CDR2: SGHNT, YYREEE (reference sequence). The junction had 19 bases not matched to a gene; V was cut back by 5 bases and J by 8 bases. The CDR3: CASRLLGGTGSVGGYTF. CDR3 DNA: TGTGCCAGCAGGCTGCTCGGCGGGACAGGGTCTGTGGGCGGCTACACCTTC.

The genes are TRBV7-8 and TRBJ2-7, with D maybe TRBD1 (5 bases). The CDR3 totals 15 residues. Germline CDR1 reads SGHVS; CDR2 reads FQNEAQ. The V gene lost 2 bases and the J gene lost 3 bases, with 14 bases spanning the gap. The CDR3 sequence is CASSLQGTNYYEQYF. For the CDR3, the DNA is TGTGCCAGCAGCTTACAGGGTACAAACTACTACGAGCAGTACTTC. The whole variable domain, filled in from reference TRBV7-8 and TRBJ2-7, reads GAGVSQSPRYKVAKRGQDVALRCDPISGHVSLFWYQQALGQGPEFLTYFQNEAQLDKSGLPSDRFFAERPEGSVSTLKIQRTQQEDSAVYLCASSLQGTNYYEQYFGPGTRLTVT.

The V and J genes are TRBV19 and TRBJ1-6, with D uncertain. This CDR3 is built from 14 residues. The V and J ends lost 6 bases and 6 bases respectively, with 12 bases between them. Looked up from germline, CDR1 is LNHDA and CDR2 is SQIVND (reference sequence). The CDR3 sequence is CASRMTNFNSPLHF. As DNA, the CDR3 is TGTGCCAGTAGGATGACAAACTTTAATTCACCCCTCCACTTT.

Only a few counts were recorded for this clone. CDR3 in amino acids: CSASLGAGQPQHF. In DNA form, the CDR3 reads TGCAGTGCTAGTTTAGGGGCGGGTCAGCCCCAGCATTTT. The chain employs TRBV20-1 and TRBJ1-5; D may be TRBD1 (5 bases). This CDR3 contains 13 residues. CDR1 and CDR2 (germline): DFQATT, SNEGSKA (reference sequence). Trimming stripped 3 bases from V and 6 bases from J, with 12 bases between.

The chain is built from TRBV5-6 and TRBJ2-3, with 11 bases lining up with TRBD2. Germline V CDR1 and CDR2: SGHDT, YYEEEE. The CDR3 length is 15 residues. V dropped 3 bases and J dropped 2; count of bases not matched to a gene: 2. In DNA, the CDR3 is TGTGCCAGCAGCTATAGCGGGGGGGCCACAGATACGCAGTATTTT. Its protein product is CASSYSGGATDTQYF.

The V call is TRBV9, the J call TRBJ1-6; D uncertain. Deletions cut 4 bases from V and 7 bases from J, with 6 bases between. The V gene's germline CDR1 is SGDLS and CDR2 YYNGEE. The CDR3 loop spans 12 amino acids. The DNA of the CDR3 is TGTGCCAGCAGCCCCTTAAATTCACCCCTCCACTTT. Its protein product is CASSPLNSPLHF.

As concerns this clone: The same CDR3 also results from other DNA sequences found in this sample. The gene calls are TRBV29-1 and TRBJ1-3, with D uncertain. CDR1 is SQVTM and CDR2 is ANQGSEA in the germline V gene. Trimming removed 4 bases from V and 0 bases from J, with 4 bases in between. The CDR3 runs 12 residues. This CDR3 is CSVVGSGNTIYF. In nucleotides, the CDR3 is TGCAGCGTTGTAGGCTCTGGAAACACCATATATTTT.

The CDR3, as DNA: TGCAGTGCTAGTACGGGAAGAAGCAATCAGCCCCAGCATTTT. This encodes CSASTGRSNQPQHF. V gene TRBV20-1 combines with J gene TRBJ1-5; D is undetermined. Germline V gives CDR1 DFQATT, CDR2 SNEGSKA (reference sequence). Trimming cost V 3 bases and J 1 base, with 10 bases left between them. The CDR3 loop spans 14 amino acids.

V usage is TRBV12-5 and J usage is TRBJ2-7, with D unresolved. The V end was cut by 1 base, the J end by 6 bases, with 7 bases between. Germline CDR1 is LGHNT and CDR2 is FRNRAP. The CDR3 runs to 12 residues. CDR3 DNA: TGTGCTAGTGGTTTGGGAGAAGGCGAGCAGTACTTC. Residues: CASGLGEGEQYF.

In this sample, this clone turned up a few times. The gene calls are TRBV6-6 and TRBJ1-1; D not resolved. Per the germline V gene, CDR1 is MNHNY and CDR2 is SVGAGI (reference sequence). The CDR3 has 15 amino acids. Trimming pared 6 bases from V and 1 base from J, leaving 15 bases between. The CDR3 DNA sequence: TGTGCCAGCAGCGTATTCCCCCTCGCGAACACTGAAGCTTTCTTT. Its protein is CASSVFPLANTEAFF.

V gene TRBV30 combines with J gene TRBJ2-5; D not certain. CDR1 is GTSNPN, CDR2 SVGIG, per germline (reference sequence). There are 13 residues in the CDR3. Trimming removed 1 base from V and 5 bases from J, with 11 bases in between. CDR3 DNA sequence: TGTGCCTGGAGTGGTGGGATTGGGGAGACCCAGTACTTC. Its protein is CAWSGGIGETQYF.

The chain is built from TRBV10-3 and TRBJ1-1; D perhaps matches TRBD1 (6 bases). There are 15 residues in the CDR3. With 0 bases removed from V and 5 bases from J, the gap between germline ends came to 13 bases. The germline gives CDR1 ENHRY, CDR2 SYGVKD. The CDR3 loop reads CAISESRGAGTEAFF. In nucleotides, the CDR3 is TGTGCCATCAGTGAGTCTCGGGGGGCGGGAACTGAAGCTTTCTTT.

The count of this clone is one. The chain carries TRBV5-4 and TRBJ1-3; 10 bases map to TRBD1. The CDR3 has 15 residues. The germline gives CDR1 SGHNT, CDR2 YYREEE (reference sequence). Trimming removed 4 bases from V and 6 bases from J; junction bases left unmatched: 7. The chain's CDR3 is CASSRPGQGKNTIYF. DNA for the CDR3: TGTGCCAGCAGCCGTCCGGGACAGGGGAAAAACACCATATATTTT.

This clone was seen a few times. The sample carries other DNA sequences with the same CDR3. The chain couples TRBV5-1 to TRBJ1-5; 9 bases agree with TRBD1. J was trimmed by 4 bases and V by 4 bases; bases with no gene match: 3. This CDR3 region has 14 residues. The germline CDR1 and CDR2 sequences are SGHRS and YFSETQ. The CDR3 region is CASSTGQGNQPQHF. The CDR3 nucleotides read TGCGCCAGCAGCACCGGACAGGGGAATCAGCCCCAGCATTTT.

The V and J genes are TRBV5-4 and TRBJ1-1; 10 bases line up with TRBD1. Trimming cost V 4 bases and J 0 bases; bases outside gene matches: 6. Per the germline V gene, CDR1 is SGHNT and CDR2 is YYREEE (reference sequence). This CDR3 region has 16 residues. CDR3 sequence reads: CASSTGQGSMNTEAFF. As DNA, the CDR3 is TGTGCCAGCAGCACGGGACAGGGGAGCATGAACACTGAAGCTTTCTTT.

The gene calls are TRBV18 and TRBJ2-7, with no clear D. With 2 bases removed from V and 2 bases from J, the gap between germline ends came to 10 bases. Germline V gene sequence: CDR1 KGHSH, CDR2 LQKENI. This CDR3 is built from 14 residues. CDR3: CASSPVSTPYEQYF. The CDR3 DNA reads as TGTGCCAGCTCACCAGTATCTACTCCCTACGAGCAGTACTTC.

The chain joins TRBV4-3 to TRBJ2-7, with a possible D match to TRBD1 (6 bases). The CDR3 totals 17 residues. V was cut by 0 bases and J by 5 bases, with 20 bases left in between. Germline assignment: CDR1 LGHNA and CDR2 YSLEER. CDR3 loop: CASSQDPVGGPRNEQYF. CDR3 sequence (DNA): TGCGCCAGCAGCCAAGACCCAGTTGGGGGCCCCCGCAACGAGCAGTACTTC.

J is TRBJ2-7 and V is TRBV30; the D is unclear. The CDR3 consists of 13 residues. The germline V gene has CDR1 GTSNPN and CDR2 SVGIG (reference sequence). V was trimmed by 6 bases and J by 1 base, leaving 13 bases between them. The CDR3: CACTKGYSYEQYF. The CDR3 nucleotides are TGTGCCTGCACCAAAGGGTATTCCTACGAGCAGTACTTC.